Each of the 27 T cell receptor beta chains below was sequenced from the same sample in a study of tumor-infiltrating lymphocytes in primary liver carcinoma. Bulk tissue was left unsorted, and RNA and DNA were co-extracted from 20-30 mg of it. A primer in the constant region served to generate TCR beta cDNA from approximately 500 ng of total RNA. For TCR beta, libraries were produced by three nested multiplex PCR rounds using slightly modified ARM-PCR. It was with TRBV1-TRBV30 forward primers and a C-beta reverse primer that the first two PCR rounds were run, at roughly 10 cycles each. TCRdb ran MiXCR on the multiplex PCR reads and lists one entry per CDR3 protein. The table lists 95,000 to 100,000 distinct CDR3 sequences, about 70% of them singletons. The specimen was liver tumor tissue from sampling region 2. Regarding subset: tumor region T2, inferior pole. These receptors all stem from a woman aged 60-70 years with primary liver carcinoma and hepatitis B virus infection.

The chain uses TRBV12-5 and TRBJ2-1, with 12 nucleotides matching TRBD1. The CDR3 runs 16 residues. Germline V gene sequence: CDR1 LGHNT, CDR2 FRNRAP. This chain's CDR3 is CVGGQGQGAPGNEQFF. The CDR3 DNA reads as TGTGTTGGTGGGCAGGGACAGGGGGCCCCCGGTAATGAGCAGTTCTTC. Based on the CDR3 plus reference TRBV12-5 and TRBJ2-1, the full variable domain is DARVTQTPRHKVTEMGQEVTMRCQPILGHNTVFWYRQTMMQGLELLAYFRNRAPLDDSGMPKDRFSAEMPDATLATLKIQPSEPRDSAVYFCVGGQGQGAPGNEQFFGPGTRLTVL.

CDR3 DNA sequence: TGTGCTATCAGTCCCGACGACAGGGACACTGAAGCTTTCTTT. It translates to CAISPDDRDTEAFF. The chain joins TRBV12-3 or TRBV12-4 to TRBJ1-1, with TRBD1 matching 7 bases. The CDR3 totals 14 residues.

The V gene is TRBV18, the J gene TRBJ2-7; D is unclear. Trimming took off 6 bases at V and 3 bases at J, with 12 bases between the two ends. The germline CDR1 and CDR2 sequences are KGHSH and LQKENI. CDR3 length: 13 amino acids. The CDR3 sequence: CASSNGPLYEQYF. In DNA form, the CDR3 reads TGTGCCAGCTCGAACGGGCCCCTCTACGAGCAGTACTTC.

To note about this clonotype: This may be a read error, as it is one base from a much larger clone. The chain couples TRBV30 to TRBJ1-6; D gene ambiguous. This CDR3 spans 15 amino acids. Looked up from germline, CDR1 is GTSNPN and CDR2 is SVGIG (reference sequence). Trimming removed 3 bases at V and 6 bases at J, with 15 bases between. CDR3 in DNA: TGTGCCTGGAGGTACCGGGATCGACCTAATTCACCCCTCCACTTT. Its protein product is CAWRYRDRPNSPLHF.

The CDR3 DNA is TGTGCCATCAGTGAGTCGACTCCGAAAACTGAAGCTTTCTTT. Residues: CAISESTPKTEAFF. This chain connects TRBV10-3 to TRBJ1-1; D call uncertain. The CDR3 extends over 14 amino acids. CDR1 ENHRY and CDR2 SYGVKD come from the germline V gene. Trimming removed 0 bases from V and 5 bases from J, with 10 bases in between.

In the case of this clonotype: The conserved phenylalanine or tryptophan is not found at the CDR3 terminus, so this likely reflects a read error. V and J are TRBV29-1 and TRBJ1-5, with D perhaps TRBD1 (6 bases). Germline CDR1 reads SQVTM; CDR2 reads ANQGSEA. V lost 6 bases and J 2 bases, leaving 14 bases between the germline ends. The CDR3 sequence is 14 residues long. The CDR3 sequence: CSVDQGSGNQPQHL. The CDR3 nucleotides read TGCAGCGTCGACCAGGGGTCAGGCAATCAGCCCCAGCATCTT.

About this clonotype: Germline and junction disagree at one end, which may indicate a read error. The gene calls are TRBV6-2 or TRBV6-3 and TRBJ2-1, with D possibly matching TRBD2 (5 bases). The CDR3 totals 16 residues. Germline CDR1 MNHEY, CDR2 SVGEGT. In DNA form, the CDR3 reads TGTGCCAGTAGTTACTCGATCAAGACTACAAACAATGAGCAGTTCTTC. Its translation: CASSYSIKTTNNEQFF.

To note about this clonotype: This may be a read error: a much more frequent sequence differs by one nucleotide. This chain uses TRBV7-6 with TRBJ2-4; D could derive from TRBD1 or TRBD2 (5 bases each). V lost 2 bases and J 5 bases, leaving 25 bases between the germline ends. There are 19 residues in the CDR3. Germline V gives CDR1 SGHVS, CDR2 FNYEAQ. The CDR3 DNA reads as TGTGCCAGCAGCTTATCCCGCCCCGGCCGGGGCGAAAAGGAAAACATTCAGTACTTC. Amino acids: CASSLSRPGRGEKENIQYF.

To note about this clonotype: In this CDR3 the conserved last residue, phenylalanine or tryptophan, is missing, so a read error is likely. This chain uses TRBV11-2 with TRBJ2-1, with D perhaps matching TRBD1 (6 bases). The CDR3 consists of 14 residues. CDR1 and CDR2 from the germline V gene are SGHAT and FQNNGV. CDR3 in DNA: TGTGCCAACAGCTTACCAGGGGCTGGAAATGAGCAGTTCTTA. Protein sequence: CANSLPGAGNEQFL.

This clonotype occurred once. Mismatch with germline at one junction end may stem from a read error. The chain recombines TRBV12-3 or TRBV12-4 with TRBJ1-5, with no clear D. CDR3 length equals 16 residues. In DNA form, the CDR3 reads TGTGCCAGCAGTCAACAAATGATAAGCTTAAGTCAGCCCCAACATTTT. It codes for CASSQQMISLSQPQHF.

In its sample, this clonotype was seen many times. The genes are TRBV4-1 and TRBJ1-5; a possible D gene is TRBD1 (5 bases). The ends were cut back, 1 base at V and 9 bases at J, with 7 bases in the middle. The CDR3 consists of 12 residues. From germline, CDR1 is MGHRA and CDR2 YSYEKL. CDR3 residues: CASSQAGGPQHF. For the CDR3, the DNA is TGCGCCAGCAGCCAAGCGGGGGGGCCCCAGCATTTT.

This clonotype has a single count. This sequence joins TRBV6-5 and TRBJ1-5; D perhaps matches TRBD1 (6 bases). Gene TRBJ2-3 matches the end of the DNA better, so the J call may be wrong. This CDR3 is built from 16 residues. In germline, CDR1 is MNHEY, CDR2 SVGAGI. In DNA, the CDR3 is TGTGCCAACAGACCCCGGCAGGGGCTAACCAATCAGCCCCAGTATTTT. This codes for CANRPRQGLTNQPQYF.

This clonotype was observed a single time. Likely a read error: the CDR3 ends without its conserved phenylalanine or tryptophan. The chain combines TRBV11-2 with TRBJ2-5, with no clear D. This CDR3 has 16 residues. V lost 5 bases to trimming and J lost 5 bases, with 21 bases between them. CDR1 and CDR2 from the germline V gene are SGHAT and FQNNGV. In DNA form, the CDR3 reads TGTGCCAGCAGCCCCTATGGCAGGAGAACACAGGAGACCCAGTACTTA. It is translated as CASSPYGRRTQETQYL.

The V call is TRBV20-1, the J call TRBJ2-1; TRBD2 matches at 8 bases. Germline V gene sequence: CDR1 DFQATT, CDR2 SNEGSKA (reference sequence). This CDR3 is built from 15 residues. V trimming: 0 bases; J trimming: 9 bases; junction bases outside the gene matches: 10. The CDR3 sequence: CSARDAQRESREQFF. DNA of the CDR3: TGCAGTGCTAGAGATGCCCAGCGGGAGAGTCGTGAGCAGTTCTTC.

In this sample, this clonotype turned up once. The junction departs from the called germline gene at one end, perhaps through a read error. The V gene is TRBV29-1, the J gene TRBJ2-7; 8 bases align to TRBD1. The CDR3 totals 16 residues. Germline-derived CDR1 and CDR2 are SQVTM and ANQGSEA. CDR3 nucleotides: TGCAGTGTTGAAGGTGTGAAAGGGACAGGACTCTACGAGCAGTACTTC. Translating it yields CSVEGVKGTGLYEQYF.

This chain links TRBV19 with TRBJ2-5; 12 bases are shared with TRBD2. J was trimmed by 5 bases and V by 3 bases; bases with no gene match: 13. This CDR3 is built from 18 residues. Germline assignment: CDR1 LNHDA and CDR2 SQIVND (reference sequence). The CDR3 sequence is CASSIGPTSGRLDETQYF. The CDR3, as DNA: TGTGCCAGTAGTATCGGCCCGACTAGCGGGAGATTAGACGAGACCCAGTACTTC.

The rearrangement links TRBV28 to TRBJ1-5; possibly TRBD1 for D (6 bases). Trimming took 10 bases from V and 8 from J, leaving 27 bases between them. The CDR3 is made up of 16 amino acids. Germline CDR1 is MDHEN and CDR2 is SYDVKM. DNA of the CDR3: TGTGCCACCGTCAAGGTTGGGCAGGGGCGGAATAAGCCCCAGCATTTT. It translates to CATVKVGQGRNKPQHF. Looking up the rest from reference TRBV28 and TRBJ1-5 gives the full variable domain: DVKVTQSSRYLVKRTGEKVFLECVQDMDHENMFWYRQDPGLGLRLIYFSYDVKMKEKGDIPEGYSVSREKKERFSLILESASTNQTSMYLCATVKVGQGRNKPQHFGDGTRLSIL.

For this clonotype: A much more abundant neighbour one base away suggests this may be a read error. The J gene is TRBJ1-5, the V gene TRBV29-1, with no clear D. This CDR3 spans 13 amino acids. Germline V gene sequence: CDR1 SQVTM, CDR2 ANQGSEA. The CDR3 nucleotides read TGCAGCGTTGAAGGAGGTCAAGGGCAGCCCCCGCATTTT. Translation gives CSVEGGQGQPPHF.

The gene calls are TRBV11-2 and TRBJ2-3; no clear D. The CDR3 has 14 residues. V was cut by 3 bases and J by 1 base, with 8 bases left in between. CDR1 SGHAT and CDR2 FQNNGV come from the germline V gene. The chain's CDR3 is CASSFFGCTDTQYF. The DNA for the CDR3 is TGTGCCAGCAGCTTTTTTGGGTGCACAGATACGCAGTATTTT.

Points on this clonotype: It may be a read error: a sequence one base away is much more abundant. V is TRBV28 and J is TRBJ1-6, with a possible D match to TRBD1 (5 bases). This CDR3 has 15 amino acids. Germline CDR1 is MDHEN and CDR2 is SYDVKM. V was trimmed by 5 bases and J by 8 bases, leaving 16 bases between them. The CDR3 is CASSVRDPEYSPLHF. DNA of the CDR3: TGTGCCAGCAGTGTCCGGGACCCGGAATATTCACCCCTCCACTTT.

V gene TRBV7-2 combines with J gene TRBJ1-5; D uncertain. The V end was cut by 1 base, the J end by 0 bases, with 7 bases between. Germline V gene lookup returns CDR1 SGHTA and CDR2 FQGNSA. The CDR3 runs to 15 residues. This chain's CDR3 is CASSLGLYSNQPQHF. The CDR3 DNA is TGTGCCAGCAGCTTAGGACTGTATAGCAATCAGCCCCAGCATTTT.

There are a few counts of this clonotype. The chain combines TRBV5-1 with TRBJ2-2; 9 bases line up with TRBD1. The CDR3 is 15 amino acids. Germline trimming cut 1 base from V and 7 bases from J; bases unmatched to any gene: 5. The V gene's germline CDR1 is SGHRS and CDR2 YFSETQ. The CDR3 region has the DNA TGCGCCAGCAGCTTGTACAGGGGGCAAGGCGGGGAGCTGTTTTTT. It yields the protein CASSLYRGQGGELFF.

The count of this clonotype is one. At one end the junction does not follow the germline gene, possibly because of a read error. The chain uses TRBV29-1 and TRBJ2-7, with 8 bases identical to TRBD2. This CDR3 comprises 15 residues. The germline V gene encodes CDR1 SQVTM and CDR2 ANQGSEA. CDR3 sequence: CSGRGRPTISYGQYF. CDR3 nucleotide sequence: TGCAGCGGCCGCGGGAGGCCCACCATCTCCTACGGGCAGTACTTC.

Comment on this clonotype: No conserved phenylalanine or tryptophan ends this CDR3, so it is likely a read error. The chain is built from TRBV11-2 and TRBJ2-7; 9 nucleotides line up with TRBD1. This CDR3 contains 15 residues. Germline V gene data show CDR1 as SGHAT and CDR2 as FQNNGV. V gave up 8 bases and J gave up 7 bases; unmatched junction bases: 15. CDR3 bases: TGTGCCAGCGACTTCACCTCACAGGGGGCGGGGGAGCAGTACCTC. Its translation: CASDFTSQGAGEQYL.

A word on this clonotype: The junction and the germline gene differ at one end; a read error may be behind it. The rearrangement uses TRBV11-1 and TRBJ2-1, with 9 bases identical to TRBD1. The CDR3 is 15 amino acids. CDR1 SGHAT and CDR2 FQDESV come from the germline V gene (reference sequence). This CDR3 is CASRQGQGNYNEWSF. CDR3 sequence (DNA): TGTGCCAGCAGGCAGGGACAGGGAAACTACAATGAGTGGTCCTTC.

As to this clonotype: The junction and the germline gene differ at one end; a read error may be behind it. This chain uses TRBV11-3 with TRBJ2-1, with D perhaps TRBD2 (6 bases). This CDR3 spans 15 amino acids. Germline-derived CDR1 and CDR2 are SGHNT and YENEEA. In nucleotides, the CDR3 is TGTGTCAGCAGCTTAGTAACTCGCGGGAAGTTTGAGCAGTTCTTC. Translation gives CVSSLVTRGKFEQFF.

Comments on this clonotype: It is likely a read error, because the conserved phenylalanine at the end of the CDR3 is missing. This sequence joins TRBV12-3 or TRBV12-4 and TRBJ2-4; D remains ambiguous. Trimming stripped 9 bases from V and 7 bases from J, with 13 bases between. The CDR3 contains 12 residues. The CDR3 is CASSVSRNIQYS. The CDR3 bases are TGTGCCAGTAGTGTCAGTAGGAACATTCAGTACTCC.